This passage covers 9 T cell receptor beta chains from one sample sequenced in a study of T cell changes during pregnancy in multiple sclerosis. Profiling relied on immunoSEQ multiplex PCR, and the TCRdb table lists in-frame clones only, not all of them. Of under 75,000 clones listed, more than 85% are singletons. Here the sequenced sample was peripheral blood, taken in the third trimester of pregnancy. The receptors were gathered from a female donor in good health, enrolled as a control in a pregnancy study.

As to this clone: A junction end diverges from the germline sequence, so it may reflect a read error. V gene TRBV15 combines with J gene TRBJ2-5; maybe TRBD1 (5 bases). The CDR3 spans 13 residues. Germline values: CDR1 LNHNV, CDR2 YYDKDF (reference sequence). CDR3 sequence: CATRADRPEPQYF. CDR3 DNA sequence: TGTGCCACCAGGGCCGACAGACCAGAGCCCCAGTACTTC.

As regards this clone: The junction departs from the called germline gene at one end, perhaps through a read error. The chain employs TRBV5-6 and TRBJ1-1; TRBD1 matches at 9 bases. Germline-derived CDR1 and CDR2 are SGHDT and YYEEEE. The CDR3 is made up of 13 amino acids. CDR3 region: CASSFTNGQGRLF. The CDR3 bases are TGTGCCAGCAGCTTCACAAACGGACAGGGGAGGCTCTTT.

The chain combines TRBV6-1 with TRBJ2-7, with D maybe TRBD1 (6 bases). This CDR3 spans 15 amino acids. Germline V gene sequence: CDR1 MNHNS, CDR2 SASEGT. The V end was cut by 0 bases, the J end by 0 bases, with 9 bases between. The CDR3 DNA reads TGTGCCAGCAGTGAAGCGCCGGACAGCTCCTACGAGCAGTACTTC. Translated, it gives CASSEAPDSSYEQYF.

The CDR3 nucleotides read TGCGCCAGCAGCTTGGCCGGACAGGGGACTTACAATGAGCAGTTCTTC. It specifies CASSLAGQGTYNEQFF. The V and J genes are TRBV5-1 and TRBJ2-1; 9 nucleotides agree with TRBD1. Germline V gives CDR1 SGHRS, CDR2 YFSETQ. Losses at the gene ends were 0 bases for V and 4 bases for J; bases not matched to a gene: 5. This CDR3 region has 16 residues.

This clone was recorded only once. The rearrangement links TRBV28 to TRBJ2-7, with 12 bases that match TRBD2. CDR1 is MDHEN, CDR2 SYDVKM, per germline. This CDR3 is 16 amino acids long. Trimming took 2 bases from V and 3 from J; bases not matched to a gene: 5. In DNA form, the CDR3 reads TGTGCCAGCAGTTTAGCCGGACTAGCGGGAAGCTACGAGCAGTACTTC. This translates into CASSLAGLAGSYEQYF.

The chain carries TRBV6-5 and TRBJ1-2; a weak D match, TRBD1 (6 bases). CDR1 MNHEY and CDR2 SVGAGI come from the germline V gene. Deletions cut 8 bases from V and 0 bases from J, with 16 bases between. The CDR3 has 15 residues. CDR3 bases: TGTGCCAGCCAAGGGGGGGCGGCCGCTAACTATGGCTACACCTTC. It specifies CASQGGAAANYGYTF.

In nucleotides, the CDR3 is TGTGCCAGCAGCCTGCAGGAAAACTATGGCTACACCTTC. The encoded protein is CASSLQENYGYTF. The chain joins TRBV5-6 to TRBJ1-2; D is undetermined. The V end lost 4 bases, the J end lost 2 bases, and 9 bases lay between the germline ends. This CDR3 region has 13 residues. The germline gives CDR1 SGHDT, CDR2 YYEEEE.

V usage is TRBV5-6 and J usage is TRBJ1-5, with 11 bases matching TRBD1. The germline V gene encodes CDR1 SGHDT and CDR2 YYEEEE. V was clipped by 0 bases and J by 3 bases; unmatched bases: 5. The CDR3 totals 17 residues. The CDR3 region is CASSLVGQGGLNQPQHF. CDR3 coding DNA: TGTGCCAGCAGCTTGGTGGGACAGGGGGGCCTCAATCAGCCCCAGCATTTT.

The chain recombines TRBV5-1 with TRBJ2-5; 7 bases fit TRBD2. J was trimmed by 5 bases and V by 4 bases; bases with no gene match: 11. Germline-derived CDR1 and CDR2 are SGHRS and YFSETQ. This CDR3 region has 15 residues. The CDR3: CASSPRDPGGETQYF. CDR3 nucleotide sequence: TGCGCCAGCAGCCCCCGGGACCCCGGGGGGGAGACCCAGTACTTC.